Only a few counts were recorded for the clone carrying this T cell receptor beta chain. Its antigen remains unknown. These data belong to a study of regulatory T cells in long-lasting Graves disease. The study's findings and limits: Persistent disease showed a preference for TRBV28, TRBJ1-2 and TRBJ2-5. Because few samples were included, accuracy may have been lower.

The TCR beta library used iRepertoire HTBI primers with Arm-PCR amplification of CDR3. TCRdb re-derived calls from the multiplex PCR reads in MiXCR, one entry per CDR3 protein. The sample has some 420,000 distinct CDR3 sequences, about 20% seen once; the top ten hold around 13%. J gave up 7 bases and V 6 bases, and 14 bases lay outside the gene matches. Germline V gene data show CDR1 as ENHRY and CDR2 as SYGVKD. The CDR3 totals 16 residues. As to time point: persistent/refractory GD, antithyroid drugs over 5 years with positive TRAb. RNA extracted from PBMCs served as the sequencing template. In each case, Graves' disease was diagnosed per American Thyroid Association guidelines.

This chain uses TRBV10-3 with TRBJ1-2; 10 bases line up with TRBD1. Sequenced here: peripheral blood mononuclear cells (PBMCs), sampled when the disease was refractory, from a patient treated with antithyroid drugs. The TCR sequence derives from a female donor with Graves disease. The CDR3 reads CAISGRYGQGEIGYTF. The CDR3 DNA sequence: TGTGCCATCAGCGGACGGTACGGACAGGGGGAAATTGGCTACACCTTC.